This T cell receptor beta chain originates from a study of blood T cell repertoires in COVID-19 (dated by TCRdb to 2020 to 2021). Regarding the complete study: Samples covering the acute and convalescent phases of COVID-19 were provided by collaborators in the United States, Italy and Spain. The prospective study material was composed of cDNA or gDNA derived from T cells, B-cell-depleted T cells, or PBMCs. The repertoires were released in a freely available public database intended as a resource for research on the immune response to SARS-CoV-2. Subjects who had been exposed to COVID-19, were actively infected with it, or had recovered from it provided the deeply sampled blood TCRbeta repertoires that made up the dataset. The sample metadata nearly always contained a de-identified subject ID, COVID-19 status, age in years and sex. The samples were drawn from the first 160 participants of the ongoing ImmuneRACE study and from 1,254 subjects provided by 6 global collaborators. HLA class I and class II types, where available, came from metadata supplied by the sample provider rather than from assay-based typing.

Notes on this clone: It has no known antigen specificity. No base-level quality is on record; no much larger clone is a single base apart.

In Seattle, one collaborating source enrolled patients while the infection was active and tracked those patients longitudinally over the course of disease. Each collaborating institution followed its own protocols to collect whole blood in K2EDTA tubes. Collaborator samples were shipped for TCRbeta analysis as frozen whole blood, isolated PBMCs, or DNA extracted from either sample type. The immunoSEQ Assay, a bias-controlled multiplex PCR, was used to amplify TCRbeta CDR3 regions from genomic DNA. The source study handled its data this way. The number of nucleated cells in each sample was estimated from the amplification of reference gene primers within the assay. Sequence reads were collapsed and filtered to measure the absolute abundance of every unique TCRbeta CDR3 rearrangement. Productive Simpson clonality was computed per sample as the square root of Simpson's diversity index over productive rearrangements. In TCRdb, the immuneACCESS table is reduced to in-frame sequences with V and J assigned. These tables do not hold every clone; where another copy was compared, an unresolved V gene accounts for under half, and the others remain unexplained. V, J and clone size reflect that table, while D and trimming were determined from the DNA. The table for this sample lists about 68,000 clones; approximately 90% of them were counted only once. The top ten clonotypes cover 2.6% of the sample.

Its CDR3 holds 15 amino acids, cysteine through phenylalanine. Only CDR3 DNA is held: 45 bases, read in frame from base 1. CDR1 LGHNA and CDR2 YNFKEQ were looked up in the germline V gene. V is pared back by 1 base and J by 0 bases, with 7 bases lying between the germline termini. General conclusions and limits of the study: The amount of clinical and demographic metadata varied by source and participant and was provided uncurated.

The chain is made from TRBV4-2 and TRBJ2-1; the D gene is not confidently resolved. The receptor was isolated from a man over 45 with COVID-19, enrolled during active disease. Input material: peripheral blood. The CDR3 region: CASSQAGSSYNEQFF. The nucleotide sequence is given as TGTGCCAGCAGCCAAGCGGGTAGCTCCTACAATGAGCAGTTCTTC.